Following are 22 T cell receptor beta chains from one sample sequenced in a study of T cell responses to AZD1222 COVID-19 vaccine (dated by TCRdb to about 2021). What this sample's time point label stands for: baseline before first vaccination. The library relied on the immunoSEQ multiplex PCR assay. Held by TCRdb, this immuneACCESS table contains in-frame sequences only and omits some clones. Under half of the omission traces to an unresolved V gene where checked; the cause of the rest is unknown. Across this sample there are 75,000 to 95,000 clones, with about 88% seen only once. The top ten constitute roughly 4.2% of the sample. The sequences come from peripheral blood, collected on day 0 of AZD1222 vaccination. These receptors came from an adult in good health.

The chain is built from TRBV9 and TRBJ2-2; D is unresolved. Trimming took off 2 bases at V and 0 bases at J, with 8 bases between the two ends. Germline V gene lookup returns CDR1 SGDLS and CDR2 YYNGEE. The CDR3 consists of 15 residues. CDR3 in amino acids: CASSVRQANTGELFF. The DNA of the CDR3 is TGTGCCAGCAGCGTTAGGCAGGCGAACACCGGGGAGCTGTTTTTT.

The chain combines TRBV9 with TRBJ1-4; D gene ambiguous. CDR1 is SGDLS, CDR2 YYNGEE, per germline. Trimming took off 3 bases at V and 8 bases at J, with 14 bases between the two ends. CDR3 length equals 14 residues. The CDR3 coding sequence is TGTGCCAGCAGCGCGAACCTGTACGGGGAAAAACTGTTTTTT. Translating it yields CASSANLYGEKLFF.

The rearrangement uses TRBV7-2 and TRBJ1-1, with D unresolved. Germline assignment: CDR1 SGHTA and CDR2 FQGNSA. The CDR3 length is 12 residues. The ends were cut back, 0 bases at V and 6 bases at J, with 5 bases in the middle. Written as DNA, the CDR3 is TGTGCCAGCAGCTTAGCTAGATCTGAAGCTTTCTTT. This gives the protein CASSLARSEAFF.

V gene TRBV9 combines with J gene TRBJ2-1, with 8 bases lining up with TRBD2. After removal of 2 bases from V and 6 bases from J, the junction contained 1 base not matched to a gene. Germline CDR1 reads SGDLS; CDR2 reads YYNGEE. This CDR3 is 13 amino acids long. The CDR3 reads CASSVGLVNEQFF. The CDR3 nucleotides read TGTGCCAGCAGCGTGGGACTAGTCAATGAGCAGTTCTTC.

This clone showed up just once. The chain uses TRBV7-6 and TRBJ1-6; D is possibly TRBD1 (6 bases). The CDR3 has 16 residues. Trimming took off 5 bases at V and 5 bases at J, with 16 bases between the two ends. Looked up from germline, CDR1 is SGHVS and CDR2 is FNYEAQ. As DNA, the CDR3 is TGTGCCAGCAGCACCCAAAGGGGGGAGAATAATTCACCCCTCCACTTT. It is translated as CASSTQRGENNSPLHF.

The V call is TRBV2, the J call TRBJ1-6; no firm D call. With 2 bases removed from V and 5 bases from J, the gap between germline ends came to 7 bases. Germline V CDR1 and CDR2: SNHLY, FYNNEI. This CDR3 has 14 residues. The CDR3 region has the DNA TGTGCCAGCAGTGAAAGAAGGAATAATTCACCCCTCCACTTT. Its protein product is CASSERRNNSPLHF. The whole variable domain, remainder taken from reference TRBV2 and TRBJ1-6, is EPEVTQTPSHQVTQMGQEVILRCVPISNHLYFYWYRQILGQKVEFLVSFYNNEISEKSEIFDDQFSVERPDGSNFTLKIRSTKLEDSAMYFCASSERRNNSPLHFGNGTRLTVT.

The CDR3 nucleotides are TGTGCCAGCAGTCAGGGGGGGGCGGACACTGAAGCTTTCTTT. The encoded protein is CASSQGGADTEAFF. The J gene is TRBJ1-1, the V gene TRBV28, with 7 bases matching TRBD1. Germline V gene lookup returns CDR1 MDHEN and CDR2 SYDVKM. V lost 5 bases to trimming and J lost 3 bases; unmatched junction nucleotides: 6. The CDR3 loop spans 14 amino acids.

The chain recombines TRBV12-3 or TRBV12-4 with TRBJ1-6; D is undetermined. The CDR3 contains 13 residues. Between the trimmed V and J ends, which lost 3 bases and 8 bases, there was a span of 8 bases. Written as DNA, the CDR3 is TGTGCCAGCAGTTTCGGCGAGGATTCACCCCTCCACTTT. It codes for CASSFGEDSPLHF.

The chain is built from TRBV11-2 and TRBJ2-7; D tentatively reads TRBD1 or TRBD2 (5 bases each). V was cut by 6 bases and J by 4 bases, with 19 bases left in between. Germline CDR1 is SGHAT and CDR2 is FQNNGV. The length of the CDR3 is 15 residues. The CDR3 reads CASRSFGTRRYEQYF. As DNA, the CDR3 is TGTGCCAGCAGAAGTTTCGGGACGAGGAGGTACGAGCAGTACTTC.

This chain links TRBV6-1 with TRBJ1-1; no reliable D call. The CDR3 contains 13 residues. V gave up 1 base and J gave up 10 bases, with 13 bases separating them. The germline V gene has CDR1 MNHNS and CDR2 SASEGT. The CDR3 reads CASSEGRISGAFF. The CDR3 nucleotides are TGTGCCAGCAGTGAAGGGCGGATATCGGGAGCTTTCTTT.

The chain recombines TRBV5-1 with TRBJ1-5, with unresolved D. Trimming stripped 2 bases from V and 7 bases from J, with 10 bases between. Germline values: CDR1 SGHRS, CDR2 YFSETQ. This CDR3 is built from 13 residues. The CDR3 bases are TGCGCCAGCAGCTTTACCCCAGGACAGCCCCAGCATTTT. Its translation: CASSFTPGQPQHF. The full variable domain, completed using reference TRBV5-1 and TRBJ1-5, is KAGVTQTPRYLIKTRGQQVTLSCSPISGHRSVSWYQQTPGQGLQFLFEYFSETQRNKGNFPGRFSGRQFSNSRSEMNVSTLELGDSALYLCASSFTPGQPQHFGDGTRLSIL.

The chain combines TRBV7-3 with TRBJ2-7, with 11 positions matching TRBD1. V lost 5 bases to trimming and J lost 5 bases; unmatched junction nucleotides: 8. CDR1 SGHTA and CDR2 FQGTGA come from the germline V gene. The CDR3 spans 15 residues. CDR3 bases: TGTGCCAGCAGCAAACAAGGGACAGGGGGACACGAGCAGTACTTC. It codes for CASSKQGTGGHEQYF.

This clone was seen a single time. This chain uses TRBV24-1 with TRBJ2-7, with 7 bases that match TRBD1. Trimming at V came to 4 bases and at J to 12 bases, leaving 5 bases not matched to a gene. The CDR3 loop spans 11 amino acids. Germline CDR1 reads KGHDR; CDR2 reads SFDVKD. The CDR3 DNA follows: TGTGCCACCAGTGAAACGGACAGGATGTACTTC. As protein: CATSETDRMYF.

This chain uses TRBV6-5 with TRBJ1-2, with 11 positions matching TRBD1. The CDR3 is 12 amino acids. The V gene's germline CDR1 is MNHEY and CDR2 SVGAGI. J lost 8 bases, V lost 8 bases, and 4 bases had no gene match. As DNA, the CDR3 is TGTGCCAGCGGACAGGGGGCGAGGGGCTACACCTTC. Protein sequence: CASGQGARGYTF.

The chain is built from TRBV11-3 and TRBJ2-5; D remains ambiguous. The germline gives CDR1 SGHNT, CDR2 YENEEA. V gave up 1 base and J gave up 1 base, with 4 bases separating them. CDR3 size: 13 residues. DNA of the CDR3: TGTGCCAGCAGCTTAGTGGCCCAAGAGACCCAGTACTTC. Translation: CASSLVAQETQYF.

The CDR3 loop reads CASSLDLSGERNTEAFF. DNA for the CDR3: TGTGCCAGCAGCTTAGACCTTTCAGGGGAGAGGAACACTGAAGCTTTCTTT. The chain uses TRBV7-9 and TRBJ1-1; weak D call: TRBD1 (6 bases). This CDR3 has 17 amino acids. Trimming took 1 base from V and 1 from J, leaving 16 bases between them. The V gene's germline CDR1 is SEHNR and CDR2 FQNEAQ (reference sequence).

The chain carries TRBV24-1 and TRBJ2-1, with a weak D call TRBD2 (6 bases). V was shortened by 4 bases and J by 13 bases, with 10 bases between the two germline ends. CDR1 KGHDR and CDR2 SFDVKD come from the germline V gene. The CDR3 spans 11 residues. The DNA of the CDR3 is TGTGCCACCAGTGACGGGGACTTACAGTTCTTC. Protein sequence: CATSDGDLQFF.

The table lists this clone with a count of one. The chain uses TRBV18 and TRBJ1-3, with D tentatively TRBD1 (6 bases). Trimming pared 2 bases from V and 7 bases from J, leaving 9 bases between. Germline CDR1 is KGHSH and CDR2 is LQKENI. The CDR3 is made up of 13 amino acids. CDR3 nucleotides: TGTGCCAGCTCACCAGGGCAGGGGAACACCATATATTTT. Residues: CASSPGQGNTIYF.

The genes are TRBV28 and TRBJ1-3, with D maybe TRBD1 (5 bases). V lost 2 bases and J lost 4, with 9 bases in between. The germline gives CDR1 MDHEN, CDR2 SYDVKM. The length of the CDR3 is 14 residues. The CDR3 spells CASSLGGLGNTIYF. In DNA form, the CDR3 reads TGTGCCAGCAGTTTAGGGGGATTAGGAAACACCATATATTTT.

The chain employs TRBV11-3 and TRBJ2-7, with 8 bases fitting TRBD2. Losses at the gene ends were 3 bases for V and 0 bases for J; bases not matched to a gene: 7. The CDR3 length is 16 residues. Germline values: CDR1 SGHNT, CDR2 YENEEA. Written as DNA, the CDR3 is TGTGCCAGCAGCTTGAGTGGCGGGAGGAGCTCCTACGAGCAGTACTTC. It specifies CASSLSGGRSSYEQYF. The full variable domain, completed using reference TRBV11-3 and TRBJ2-7, is EAGVVQSPRYKIIEKKQPVAFWCNPISGHNTLYWYLQNLGQGPELLIRYENEEAVDDSQLPKDRFSAERLKGVDSTLKIQPAELGDSAVYLCASSLSGGRSSYEQYFGPGTRLTVT.

The chain links TRBV3-1 (or the pseudogene TRBV3-2) to TRBJ2-7; TRBD1 aligns across 9 bases. Germline V gene sequence: CDR1 LGHDT, CDR2 YNNKEL (reference sequence). V gave up 4 bases and J gave up 5 bases; unmatched junction bases: 6. The CDR3 is 14 amino acids. The CDR3 here is CASSLRDRADEQYF. For the CDR3, the DNA is TGTGCCAGCAGCCTCCGGGACAGGGCCGACGAGCAGTACTTC.

V and J are TRBV5-1 and TRBJ1-5, with unresolved D. Germline V gene data show CDR1 as SGHRS and CDR2 as YFSETQ. CDR3 length: 13 amino acids. V was pared by 8 bases and J by 5 bases, with 14 bases between. DNA of the CDR3: TGCGCCAGTTCACCGGGATCGGATCAGCCCCAGCATTTT. This gives the protein CASSPGSDQPQHF.